The clone carrying this TCR beta chain turned up a few times. Between the trimmed V and J ends, which lost 4 bases and 8 bases, there was a span of 17 bases. The CDR3 is 14 amino acids. Germline assignment: CDR1 KGHSH and CDR2 LQKENI. A J-beta primer mix and a sample-barcoded 5' primer were used in a second PCR of about 6 to 12 cycles. TCRdb re-called the 5' RACE reads through MiXCR, storing one row per CDR3 protein. Among 1.5 million to 2 million distinct CDR3 sequences listed, over 25% were seen once. The sample is drawn from a study of blood T cells in healthy people across ages. The TCR sequence derives from a woman aged 25 to 39 in good health. The sequencing input was blood. V and J are TRBV18 and TRBJ1-2; D is unclear. CDR3 DNA sequence: TGTGCCAGCTCACGGGGTGACGGAGCCCAGGGCTACACCTTC. Its translation is CASSRGDGAQGYTF.